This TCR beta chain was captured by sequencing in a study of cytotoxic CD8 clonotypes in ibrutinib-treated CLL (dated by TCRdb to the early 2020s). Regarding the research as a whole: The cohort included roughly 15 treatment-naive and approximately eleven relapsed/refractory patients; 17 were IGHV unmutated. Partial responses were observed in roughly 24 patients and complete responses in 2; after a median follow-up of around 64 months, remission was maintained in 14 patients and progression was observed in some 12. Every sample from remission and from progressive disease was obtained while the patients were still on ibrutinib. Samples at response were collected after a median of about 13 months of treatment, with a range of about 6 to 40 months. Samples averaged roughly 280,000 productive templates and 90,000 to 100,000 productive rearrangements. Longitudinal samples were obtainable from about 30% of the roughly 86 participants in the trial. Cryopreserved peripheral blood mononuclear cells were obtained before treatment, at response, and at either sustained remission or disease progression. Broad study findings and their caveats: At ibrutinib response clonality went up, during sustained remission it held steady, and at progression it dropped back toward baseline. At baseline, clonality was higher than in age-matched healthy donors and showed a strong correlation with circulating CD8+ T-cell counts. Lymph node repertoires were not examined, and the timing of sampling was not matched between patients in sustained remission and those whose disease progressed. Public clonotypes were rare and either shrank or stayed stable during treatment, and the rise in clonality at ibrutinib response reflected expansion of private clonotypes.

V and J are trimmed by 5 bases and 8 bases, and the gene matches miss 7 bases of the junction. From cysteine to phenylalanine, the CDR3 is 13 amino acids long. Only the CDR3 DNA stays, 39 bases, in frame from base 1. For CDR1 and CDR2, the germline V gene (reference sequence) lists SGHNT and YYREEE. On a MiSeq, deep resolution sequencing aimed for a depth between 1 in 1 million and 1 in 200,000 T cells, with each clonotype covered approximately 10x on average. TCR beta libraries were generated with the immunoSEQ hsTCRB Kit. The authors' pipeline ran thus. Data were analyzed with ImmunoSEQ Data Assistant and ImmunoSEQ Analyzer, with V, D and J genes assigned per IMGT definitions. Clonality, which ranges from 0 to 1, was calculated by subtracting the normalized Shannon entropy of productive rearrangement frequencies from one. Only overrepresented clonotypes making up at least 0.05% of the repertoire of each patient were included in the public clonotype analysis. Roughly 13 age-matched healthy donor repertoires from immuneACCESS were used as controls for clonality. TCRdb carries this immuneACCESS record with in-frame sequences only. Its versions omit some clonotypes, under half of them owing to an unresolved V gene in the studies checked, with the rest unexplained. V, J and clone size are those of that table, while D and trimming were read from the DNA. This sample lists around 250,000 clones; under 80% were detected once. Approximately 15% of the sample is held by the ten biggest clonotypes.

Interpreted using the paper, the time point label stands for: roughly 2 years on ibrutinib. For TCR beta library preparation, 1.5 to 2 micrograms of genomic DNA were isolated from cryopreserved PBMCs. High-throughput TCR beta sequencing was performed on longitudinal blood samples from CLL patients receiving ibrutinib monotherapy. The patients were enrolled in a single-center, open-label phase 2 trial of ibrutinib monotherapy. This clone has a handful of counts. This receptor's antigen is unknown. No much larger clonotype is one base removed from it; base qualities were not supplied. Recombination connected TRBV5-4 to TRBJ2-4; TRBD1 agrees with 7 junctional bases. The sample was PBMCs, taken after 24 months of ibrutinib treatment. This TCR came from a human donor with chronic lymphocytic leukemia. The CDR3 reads CASRDGTADIQYF. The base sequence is TGTGCCAGCAGAGACGGGACAGCAGACATTCAGTACTTC.